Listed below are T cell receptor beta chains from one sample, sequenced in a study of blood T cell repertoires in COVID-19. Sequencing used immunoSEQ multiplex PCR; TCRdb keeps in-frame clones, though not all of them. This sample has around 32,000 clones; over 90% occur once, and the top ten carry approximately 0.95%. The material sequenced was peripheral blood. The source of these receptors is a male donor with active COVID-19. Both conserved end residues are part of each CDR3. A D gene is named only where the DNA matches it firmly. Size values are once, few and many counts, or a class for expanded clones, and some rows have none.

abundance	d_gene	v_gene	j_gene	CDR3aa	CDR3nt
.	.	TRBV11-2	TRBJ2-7	CASSPSGTFNRQYF	TGTGCCAGCAGCCCCTCCGGGACTTTCAATCGGCAGTACTTC
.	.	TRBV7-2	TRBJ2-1	CASSPTGGRTYNEQFF	TGTGCCAGCAGCCCTACGGGGGGCCGTACCTACAATGAGCAGTTCTTC
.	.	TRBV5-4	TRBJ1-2	CASSLDRTGGYTF	TGTGCCAGCAGCTTGGACAGGACGGGTGGCTACACCTTC
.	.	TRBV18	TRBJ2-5	CASSPLSQETQYF	TGTGCCAGCTCACCGCTCAGCCAAGAGACCCAGTACTTC
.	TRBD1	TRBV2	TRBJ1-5	CASTGQYDSNQPQHF	TGTGCCAGCACGGGACAGTACGATAGCAATCAGCCCCAGCATTTT
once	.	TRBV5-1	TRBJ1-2	CASSLGLGDYGYTF	TGCGCCAGCAGCTTGGGGCTCGGGGACTATGGCTACACCTTC
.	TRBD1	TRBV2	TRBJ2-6	CASRDTGAGANVLTF	TGTGCCAGCAGAGACACAGGGGCTGGGGCCAACGTCCTGACTTTC
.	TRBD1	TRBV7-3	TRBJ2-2	CASSLFTGGGELFF	TGTGCCAGCAGCTTATTCACAGGGGGCGGGGAGCTGTTTTTT
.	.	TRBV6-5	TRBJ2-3	CASTRDYLGDTQYF	TGTGCCAGCACCCGTGACTACCTTGGGGATACGCAGTATTTT
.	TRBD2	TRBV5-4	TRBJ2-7	CASSFGGGLSYEQYF	TGTGCCAGCAGCTTCGGGGGGGGATTATCCTACGAGCAGTACTTC
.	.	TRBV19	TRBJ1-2	CASSISDYGYTF	TGTGCCAGTAGTATCTCCGACTATGGCTACACCTTC
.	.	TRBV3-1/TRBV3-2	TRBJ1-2	CASSPPGVRRLGYTF	TGTGCCAGCAGCCCCCCTGGGGTCCGGAGGCTGGGCTACACCTTC
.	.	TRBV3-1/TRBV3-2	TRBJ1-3	CASSRQGNTIYF	TGTGCCAGCAGCCGCCAGGGGAACACCATATATTTT
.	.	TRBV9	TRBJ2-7	CASSVGVGEAYEQYF	TGTGCCAGCAGCGTAGGGGTAGGGGAGGCCTACGAGCAGTACTTC
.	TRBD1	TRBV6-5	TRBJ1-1	CASGGQGAPTEAFF	TGTGCCAGCGGGGGACAGGGGGCCCCCACTGAAGCTTTCTTT
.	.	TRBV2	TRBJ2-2	CASSDQNTGELFF	TGTGCCAGCAGTGACCAGAACACCGGGGAGCTGTTTTTT
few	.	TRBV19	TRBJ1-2	CASSIKTKTSYGYTF	TGTGCCAGTAGTATAAAAACCAAAACTAGCTATGGCTACACCTTC
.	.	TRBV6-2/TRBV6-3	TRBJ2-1	CASSTTTGGPTYNEQFF	TGTGCCAGCAGCACTACAACGGGGGGCCCCACCTACAATGAGCAGTTCTTC
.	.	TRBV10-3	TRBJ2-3	CAISTGQSTDTQYF	TGTGCCATCAGTACAGGGCAAAGCACAGATACGCAGTATTTT
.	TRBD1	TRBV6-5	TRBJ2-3	CASSYSPQGAGDTQYF	TGTGCCAGCAGTTACTCGCCACAGGGGGCGGGAGATACGCAGTATTTT
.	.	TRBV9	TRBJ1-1	CASGPGVAFF	TGTGCCAGCGGCCCCGGGGTAGCTTTCTTT
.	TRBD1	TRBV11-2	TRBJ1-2	CASSLGTGTGSGYTF	TGTGCCAGCAGCTTAGGTACCGGGACAGGGAGTGGCTACACCTTC
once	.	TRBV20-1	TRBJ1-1	CRGSKGTEAFF	TGCAGAGGGAGCAAAGGCACTGAAGCTTTCTTT
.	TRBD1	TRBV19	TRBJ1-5	CASNDRGNQPQHF	TGTGCCAGTAATGACAGGGGGAACCAGCCCCAGCATTTT
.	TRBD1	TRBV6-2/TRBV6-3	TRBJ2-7	CASSYSRGQGAGNEQYF	TGTGCCAGCAGTTACTCGAGGGGTCAGGGGGCTGGGAACGAGCAGTACTTC
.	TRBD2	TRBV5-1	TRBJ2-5	CASSLQLAVQETQYF	TGCGCCAGCAGCTTGCAACTAGCGGTCCAAGAGACCCAGTACTTC
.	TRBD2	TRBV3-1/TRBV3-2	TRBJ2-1	CASSQDMGLAEQFF	TGTGCCAGCAGCCAAGACATGGGACTAGCAGAGCAGTTCTTC
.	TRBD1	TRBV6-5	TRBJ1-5	CASSQTGGNQPQHF	TGTGCCAGCAGCCAGACAGGGGGTAATCAGCCCCAGCATTTT
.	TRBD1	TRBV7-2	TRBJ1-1	CASSLGLRGRAAFF	TGTGCCAGCAGCTTAGGTTTAAGGGGGCGCGCAGCTTTCTTT
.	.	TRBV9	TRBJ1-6	CASSADGFLHF	TGTGCCAGCAGCGCTGACGGGTTCCTCCACTTT
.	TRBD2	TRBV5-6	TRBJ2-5	CASRVTSGSQETQYF	TGTGCCAGCAGGGTGACTAGCGGTAGCCAAGAGACCCAGTACTTC
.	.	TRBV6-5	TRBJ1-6	CASSYFIGVGSPLHF	TGTGCCAGCAGTTACTTCATCGGGGTAGGTTCACCCCTCCACTTT
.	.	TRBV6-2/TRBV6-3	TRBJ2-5	CASSWGAQETQYF	TGTGCCAGCAGTTGGGGCGCGCAGGAGACCCAGTACTTC
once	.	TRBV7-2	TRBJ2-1	CASSPPGTHYNEQFF	TGTGCCAGCAGCCCTCCCGGGACACATTACAATGAGCAGTTCTTC
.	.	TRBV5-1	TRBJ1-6	CASSFGPNNSPLHF	TGCGCCAGCAGCTTTGGCCCGAATAATTCACCCCTCCACTTT
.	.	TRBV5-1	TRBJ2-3	CASSLQGEDTQYF	TGCGCCAGCAGCTTACAGGGAGAGGATACGCAGTATTTT
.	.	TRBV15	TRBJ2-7	CATSRGVIRAGSYEQYF	TGTGCCACCAGCAGAGGGGTTATAAGAGCGGGCTCCTACGAGCAGTACTTC
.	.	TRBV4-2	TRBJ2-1	CASSLQGDEQFF	TGTGCCAGCAGCCTACAGGGCGATGAGCAGTTCTTC
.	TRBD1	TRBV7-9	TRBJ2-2	CASSLDRFPGELFF	TGTGCCAGCAGCCTGGACAGGTTTCCCGGGGAGCTGTTTTTT
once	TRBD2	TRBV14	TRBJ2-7	CASSQGRGVYEQYF	TGTGCCAGCAGCCAAGGACGGGGGGTGTACGAGCAGTACTTC
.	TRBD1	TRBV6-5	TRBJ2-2	CASRTGTGNTGELFF	TGTGCCAGCAGGACCGGGACAGGGAACACCGGGGAGCTGTTTTTT
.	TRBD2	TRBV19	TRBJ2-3	CASSTIGPGGDTQYF	TGTGCCAGTAGTACGATCGGGCCGGGGGGAGATACGCAGTATTTT
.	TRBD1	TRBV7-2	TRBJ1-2	CASSSGTGEGNGYTF	TGTGCCAGCAGCTCGGGGACAGGGGAAGGGAATGGCTACACCTTC
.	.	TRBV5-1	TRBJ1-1	CASRRWLGTYTEAFF	TGCGCCAGCAGGCGTTGGCTGGGGACTTACACTGAAGCTTTCTTT
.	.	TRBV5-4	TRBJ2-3	CASSPSTDTQYF	TGTGCCAGCAGCCCAAGCACAGATACGCAGTATTTT
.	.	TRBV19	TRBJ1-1	CVTKRSMNTEAFF	TGTGTTACCAAGAGGTCTATGAACACTGAAGCTTTCTTT
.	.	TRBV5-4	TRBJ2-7	CASSLQVSYEQYF	TGTGCCAGCAGCTTGCAGGTCTCCTACGAGCAGTACTTC
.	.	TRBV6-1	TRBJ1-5	CASSEVRQNQPQHF	TGTGCCAGCAGTGAAGTGAGGCAAAATCAGCCCCAGCATTTT
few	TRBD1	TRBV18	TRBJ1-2	CASSTTGGPYGYTF	TGTGCCAGCTCAACAACAGGGGGGCCCTATGGCTACACCTTC
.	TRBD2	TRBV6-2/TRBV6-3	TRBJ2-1	CASRPLAGLSSYNEQFF	TGTGCCAGCAGGCCTCTAGCGGGGTTGAGCTCCTACAATGAGCAGTTCTTC
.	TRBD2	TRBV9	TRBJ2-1	CASSVVGRGAYNEQFF	TGTGCCAGCAGCGTAGTCGGGCGGGGGGCCTACAATGAGCAGTTCTTC
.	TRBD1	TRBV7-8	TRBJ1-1	CASSTESTGVMNTEAFF	TGTGCCAGCAGCACCGAATCGACAGGGGTCATGAACACTGAAGCTTTCTTT
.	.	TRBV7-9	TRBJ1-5	CASSLFSHSEVNQPQHF	TGTGCCAGCAGCTTATTTTCACATTCCGAAGTCAATCAGCCCCAGCATTTT
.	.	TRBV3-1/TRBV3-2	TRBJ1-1	CASSQGARAWVAFF	TGTGCCAGCAGCCAGGGGGCGAGGGCGTGGGTGGCTTTCTTT
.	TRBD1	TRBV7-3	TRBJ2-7	CASSLGTGGPSSYEQYF	TGTGCCAGCAGCCTCGGGACAGGGGGCCCGAGCTCCTACGAGCAGTACTTC